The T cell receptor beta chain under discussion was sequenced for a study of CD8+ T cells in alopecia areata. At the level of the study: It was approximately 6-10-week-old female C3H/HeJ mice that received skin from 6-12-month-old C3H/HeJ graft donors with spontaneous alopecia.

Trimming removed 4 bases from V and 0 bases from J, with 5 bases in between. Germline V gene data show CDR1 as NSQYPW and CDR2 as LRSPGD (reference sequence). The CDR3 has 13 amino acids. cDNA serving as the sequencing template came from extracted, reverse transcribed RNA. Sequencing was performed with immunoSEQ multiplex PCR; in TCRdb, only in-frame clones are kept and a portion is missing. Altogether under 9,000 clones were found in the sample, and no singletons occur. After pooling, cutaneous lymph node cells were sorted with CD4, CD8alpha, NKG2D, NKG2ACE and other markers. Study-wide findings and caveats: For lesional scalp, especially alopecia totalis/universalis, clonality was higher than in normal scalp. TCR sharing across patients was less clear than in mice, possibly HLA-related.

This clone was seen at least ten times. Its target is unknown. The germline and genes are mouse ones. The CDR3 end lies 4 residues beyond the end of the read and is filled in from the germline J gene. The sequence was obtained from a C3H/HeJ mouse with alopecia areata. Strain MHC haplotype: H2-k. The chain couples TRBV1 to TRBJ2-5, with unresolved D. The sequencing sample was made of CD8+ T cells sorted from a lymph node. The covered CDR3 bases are TGCACCTGCAGTGGCAGAAACCAAGAC. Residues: CTCSGRNQD. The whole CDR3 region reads CTCSGRNQDTQYF. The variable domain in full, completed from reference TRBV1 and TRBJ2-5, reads VTLLEQNPRWRLVPRGQAVNLRCILKNSQYPWMSWYQQDLQKQLQWLFTLRSPGDKEVKSLPGADYLATRVTDTELRLQVANMSQGRTLYCTCSGRNQDTQYFGPGTRLLVL.